This T cell receptor beta chain was observed in a study of blood T cell repertoires in COVID-19. Study information: The origin of the acute and convalescent COVID-19 samples was the United States, Italy and Spain.

Comment on this clone: Other DNA sequences in this specimen translate into the identical CDR3.

TCRdb keeps only in-frame clones here, not all; method: immunoSEQ multiplex PCR. The data contain around 320,000 clones, roughly 86% of them seen just once; the ten biggest clones take up more than 9.5%. Trimming took 3 bases from V and 4 from J, leaving 13 bases between them. The CDR3 loop spans 14 amino acids. Germline lookup yields CDR1 KGHSH and CDR2 LQKENI. Patients from Seattle were sampled longitudinally, starting during active infection. The sample taken for sequencing was peripheral blood. This TCR derives from a woman between 25 and 40 years old with COVID-19, enrolled during active disease. The V and J genes are TRBV18 and TRBJ2-7; D may be TRBD1 (6 bases). The CDR3 DNA reads as TGTGCCAGCTCACCCCCCGGACAGCCGTACGAGCAGTACTTC. Protein: CASSPPGQPYEQYF.